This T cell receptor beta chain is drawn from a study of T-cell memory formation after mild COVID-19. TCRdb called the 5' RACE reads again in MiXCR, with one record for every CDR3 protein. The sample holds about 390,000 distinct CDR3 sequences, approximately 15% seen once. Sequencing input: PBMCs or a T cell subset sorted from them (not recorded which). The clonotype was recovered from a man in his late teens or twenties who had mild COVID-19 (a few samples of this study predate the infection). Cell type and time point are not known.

CDR3 nucleotide sequence: TGTGCCAGCTCACCAACAGGGAGAGATGACGAGCAGTACTTC. It yields the protein CASSPTGRDDEQYF. The rearrangement uses TRBV18 and TRBJ2-7; tentatively, D is TRBD1 (6 bases). Germline V CDR1 and CDR2: KGHSH, LQKENI. Trimming removed 2 bases at V and 5 bases at J, with 13 bases between. This CDR3 has 14 amino acids. The full variable domain, completed using reference TRBV18 and TRBJ2-7, is NAGVMQNPRHLVRRRGQEARLRCSPMKGHSHVYWYRQLPEEGLKFMVYLQKENIIDESGMPKERFSAEFPKEGPSILRIQQVVRGDSAAYFCASSPTGRDDEQYFGPGTRLTVT.